What follows are 14 T cell receptor beta chains derived from one specimen sequenced in a study of cytomegalovirus exposure and HLA in healthy donors. 13 Jbeta primers and 60 Vbeta primers were used for the PCR. Assay: immunoSEQ multiplex PCR; the TCRdb copy retains only in-frame clones and omits some. The repertoire holds some 140,000 clones, with roughly 70% as singletons. Sequencing was done on a sample of PBMCs. These TCRs come from a man aged 18 to 30 in good health and CMV-seropositive.

The chain links TRBV6-6 to TRBJ2-1, with D possibly TRBD2 on 5 matching bases. The germline CDR1 and CDR2 sequences are MNHNY and SVGAGI (reference sequence). V was pared by 4 bases and J by 0 bases, with 10 bases between. This CDR3 is built from 15 residues. The chain's CDR3 is CASSSLDFSYNEQFF. In nucleotides, the CDR3 is TGTGCCAGCAGTTCTTTGGACTTCTCCTACAATGAGCAGTTCTTC.

The J gene is TRBJ2-1, the V gene TRBV7-2; a weak D match, TRBD2 (6 bases). The CDR3 runs to 13 residues. V gave up 5 bases and J gave up 6 bases, with 11 bases separating them. The germline CDR1 and CDR2 sequences are SGHTA and FQGNSA. The CDR3 sequence: CASSLFGGNEQFF. The DNA of the CDR3 is TGTGCCAGCAGCCTCTTCGGGGGCAATGAGCAGTTCTTC.

In this sample, this clone turned up a few times. The V gene is TRBV4-3, the J gene TRBJ1-4; possible D gene TRBD1, 6 bases. Germline lookup yields CDR1 LGHNA and CDR2 YSLEER. This CDR3 comprises 14 residues. The germline V and J ends were trimmed by 3 bases and 7 bases, with 12 bases remaining between them. The CDR3 DNA is TGCGCCAGCAGCCAGACGACAGGAGGTGAAAAACTGTTTTTT. This codes for CASSQTTGGEKLFF.

The chain links TRBV6-1 to TRBJ2-7; D might be TRBD1 (5 bases). Per the germline V gene, CDR1 is MNHNS and CDR2 is SASEGT. The CDR3 runs 12 residues. The V gene lost 5 bases and the J gene lost 7 bases, with 12 bases spanning the gap. CDR3 bases: TGTGCCAGCAGTAGACAGATCGGGGAGCAGTACTTC. This gives the protein CASSRQIGEQYF.

This clone came up a few times. Written as DNA, the CDR3 is TGTGCCAGCAGCTTGAATACCGGGGGCGAGCAGTACTTC. Translation: CASSLNTGGEQYF. The rearrangement uses TRBV7-9 and TRBJ2-7; D possibly corresponds to TRBD2 (6 bases). The germline gives CDR1 SEHNR, CDR2 FQNEAQ (reference sequence). The CDR3 totals 13 residues. V shed 3 bases and J shed 6 bases, with 12 bases lying between them. Full variable domain (outside the CDR3, taken from reference TRBV7-9 and TRBJ2-7): DTGVSQNPRHKITKRGQNVTFRCDPISEHNRLYWYRQTLGQGPEFLTYFQNEAQLEKSRLLSDRFSAERPKGSFSTLEIQRTEQGDSAMYLCASSLNTGGEQYFGPGTRLTVT.

The gene calls are TRBV7-2 and TRBJ2-5, with a possible D match to TRBD1 (6 bases). CDR3 size: 14 residues. V was shortened by 2 bases and J by 3 bases, with 10 bases between the two germline ends. Germline CDR1 SGHTA, CDR2 FQGNSA. CDR3 amino acids: CASSLQGKKETQYF. The CDR3 coding sequence is TGTGCCAGCAGCTTACAGGGGAAAAAAGAGACCCAGTACTTC.

This chain uses TRBV28 with TRBJ2-2; possibly TRBD1 for D (6 bases). Germline V gives CDR1 MDHEN, CDR2 SYDVKM. V lost 8 bases to trimming and J lost 0 bases, with 13 bases between them. CDR3 length: 15 residues. The CDR3 nucleotides are TGTGCCAGCCAAACAACAGGGACGAACACCGGGGAGCTGTTTTTT. It codes for CASQTTGTNTGELFF.

The chain carries TRBV4-2 and TRBJ2-1, with D possibly matching TRBD1 (5 bases). The V gene lost 1 base and the J gene lost 12 bases, with 13 bases spanning the gap. This CDR3 region has 13 residues. Germline CDR1 LGHNA, CDR2 YNFKEQ. The CDR3 sequence: CASSQGVRAGQFF. The CDR3 bases are TGTGCCAGCAGCCAAGGGGTCAGGGCCGGGCAGTTCTTC.

In nucleotides, the CDR3 is TGTGCCAGCAGCCGCCTCGGTCCCCCGGAGTACTTC. It encodes CASSRLGPPEYF. This rearrangement joins TRBV6-5 to TRBJ2-7; D gene unclear. Germline values: CDR1 MNHEY, CDR2 SVGAGI. The CDR3 totals 12 residues. V shed 6 bases and J shed 11 bases, with 17 bases lying between them.

This chain uses TRBV20-1 with TRBJ2-1; D call uncertain. There are 10 residues in the CDR3. V was pared by 7 bases and J by 9 bases, with 10 bases between. Germline V gene sequence: CDR1 DFQATT, CDR2 SNEGSKA (reference sequence). CDR3 nucleotide sequence: TGCAGTGGGGCTTATGGTGAGCAGTTCTTC. Its translation: CSGAYGEQFF.

The chain joins TRBV2 to TRBJ2-7; a possible D gene is TRBD2 (5 bases). This CDR3 is built from 14 residues. Germline CDR1 is SNHLY and CDR2 is FYNNEI. Trimming cost V 1 base and J 1 base, with 8 bases left between them. Here the CDR3 DNA reads TGTGCCAGCAGTGAAGGGACTTCTTCCTACGAGCAGTACTTC. It codes for CASSEGTSSYEQYF.

Comments on this clone: The same CDR3 arises from other DNA sequences in this sample as well. The CDR3 reads CASSLAGYSNQPQHF. CDR3 bases: TGCGCCAGCAGCTTGGCGGGGTATAGCAATCAGCCCCAGCATTTT. The rearrangement links TRBV5-1 to TRBJ1-5; no clear D. Trimming cost V 0 bases and J 0 bases, with 7 bases left between them. There are 15 residues in the CDR3. Germline V gene sequence: CDR1 SGHRS, CDR2 YFSETQ.

The chain recombines TRBV11-2 with TRBJ1-1; no clear D gene. Germline V gene lookup returns CDR1 SGHAT and CDR2 FQNNGV. The ends were cut back, 8 bases at V and 6 bases at J, with 13 bases in the middle. This CDR3 comprises 12 residues. The CDR3 nucleotides read TGTGCCAGCTCCCAGACGGGGTCTGAAGCTTTCTTT. Amino acids: CASSQTGSEAFF.

This clone has a handful of counts. The chain is built from TRBV6-5 and TRBJ2-2, with TRBD1 matching over 7 bases. The CDR3 extends over 15 amino acids. The V gene's germline CDR1 is MNHEY and CDR2 SVGAGI. V gave up 0 bases and J gave up 6 bases; unmatched junction bases: 4. The CDR3 reads CASSYSPGGAGELFF. Written as DNA, the CDR3 is TGTGCCAGCAGTTACTCTCCAGGGGGTGCCGGGGAGCTGTTTTTT.